These 12 T cell receptor beta chains came from one sample sequenced in a study of Graves' ophthalmopathy and Graves' hyperthyroidism. RNA transcripts were the source from which TCR beta CDR3 regions were amplified. The first-round RT-PCR employed HTBI primers together with the Qiagen OneStep RT-PCR kit. A multiplex PCR was then performed as the second round. TCRdb re-derived calls from the multiplex PCR reads in MiXCR, one entry per CDR3 protein. This table has roughly 60,000 distinct CDR3 sequences, approximately 45% appearing once. Material for sequencing was peripheral blood. These receptors were obtained from an adult woman with Graves' ophthalmopathy.

With respect to this clonotype: Relative to the germline gene, one junction end is altered; a read error may explain this. J is TRBJ2-3 and V is TRBV12-3 or TRBV12-4; no reliable D call. There are 17 residues in the CDR3. The CDR3 spells CASSLTLRRFRTVTQYF. CDR3 DNA sequence: TGTGCCAGCAGTTTAACACTGCGGAGATTCCGCACAGTTACGCAGTATTTT.

There are many counts of this clonotype. The chain links TRBV5-4 to TRBJ2-3; 8 bases align to TRBD2. This CDR3 comprises 15 residues. J gave up 4 bases and V 5 bases, and 9 bases lay outside the gene matches. Germline values: CDR1 SGHNT, CDR2 YYREEE (reference sequence). The CDR3 region is CASSLGGRLADTQYF. CDR3 DNA sequence: TGTGCCAGCAGTCTCGGCGGGAGGTTGGCAGATACGCAGTATTTT.

In its sample, this clonotype was seen many times. V is TRBV6-5 and J is TRBJ2-7; D possibly uses TRBD1 or TRBD2 (5 bases each). With 8 bases removed from V and 0 bases from J, the gap between germline ends came to 14 bases. Germline-derived CDR1 and CDR2 are MNHEY and SVGAGI. The CDR3 extends over 14 amino acids. CDR3 coding DNA: TGTGCCAGCCGAGAGGGGCGGAGCTCCTACGAGCAGTACTTC. This encodes CASREGRSSYEQYF.

This chain uses TRBV20-1 with TRBJ2-1; D may be TRBD2 (6 bases). The V and J ends lost 1 base and 12 bases respectively, with 19 bases between them. The CDR3 loop spans 14 amino acids. CDR1 and CDR2 (germline): DFQATT, SNEGSKA (reference sequence). DNA for the CDR3: TGCAGTGCTAGAGGGGCGGGACCCACAGATACGCAGTTCTTC. Encoded protein: CSARGAGPTDTQFF.

This clonotype showed up many times. The chain combines TRBV19 with TRBJ2-3; 11 bases map to TRBD2. Germline V gives CDR1 LNHDA, CDR2 SQIVND (reference sequence). The V segment lost 5 bases and the J segment 2 bases; nucleotides outside the gene matches: 6. The CDR3 sequence is 16 residues long. The CDR3 sequence: CASSLRTSGLTDTQYF. The CDR3, as DNA: TGTGCCAGTAGTCTCAGGACTAGCGGGCTCACAGATACGCAGTATTTT.

The CDR3 DNA reads TGTGCCAGTAGGCCGACAGGGGCGGGGGAGACCCAGTACTTC. Translating gives CASRPTGAGETQYF. V gene TRBV19 combines with J gene TRBJ2-5, with 8 bases that match TRBD1. Germline CDR1 and CDR2: LNHDA and SQIVND (reference sequence). CDR3 length: 14 amino acids. Unmatched junction bases numbered 8, after V lost 6 bases and J lost 5 bases.

The chain employs TRBV5-1 and TRBJ1-2; 9 nucleotides match TRBD1. This CDR3 has 14 residues. Germline lookup yields CDR1 SGHRS and CDR2 YFSETQ. The junction had 5 bases not matched to a gene; V was cut back by 0 bases and J by 8 bases. The DNA of the CDR3 is TGCGCCAGCAGCTTGGCCGGACAGGGGTCGGGCTACACCTTC. Its protein product is CASSLAGQGSGYTF.

This clonotype has at least ten counts. V usage is TRBV7-2 and J usage is TRBJ2-4, with D perhaps TRBD2 (6 bases). With 4 bases removed from V and 7 bases from J, the gap between germline ends came to 14 bases. The germline V gene has CDR1 SGHTA and CDR2 FQGNSA. The CDR3 is made up of 14 amino acids. In DNA form, the CDR3 reads TGTGCCAGCAGCTCGACACTAGCTTGGAACATTCAGTACTTC. It codes for CASSSTLAWNIQYF.

The rearrangement links TRBV20-1 to TRBJ2-7; TRBD1 might be the D (6 bases). Germline CDR1 and CDR2: DFQATT and SNEGSKA (reference sequence). The length of the CDR3 is 14 residues. V lost 1 base to trimming and J lost 0 bases, with 10 bases between them. The CDR3 reads CSARAGAPSYEQYF. The CDR3, as DNA: TGCAGTGCTAGAGCAGGGGCCCCCTCCTACGAGCAGTACTTC.

The chain uses TRBV20-1 and TRBJ2-3, with 13 bases identical to TRBD2. The V segment lost 2 bases and the J segment 5 bases; nucleotides outside the gene matches: 7. Germline V gives CDR1 DFQATT, CDR2 SNEGSKA (reference sequence). CDR3 size: 16 residues. The chain's CDR3 is CSARSGTSGIRDTQYF. CDR3 sequence (DNA): TGCAGTGCTAGATCCGGGACTAGCGGGATTAGAGATACGCAGTATTTT.

This clonotype has at least ten counts. The gene calls are TRBV20-1 and TRBJ1-5; D gene unclear. CDR3 size: 11 residues. V lost 6 bases and J 6 bases, leaving 9 bases between the germline ends. The V gene's germline CDR1 is DFQATT and CDR2 SNEGSKA (reference sequence). The CDR3, as DNA: TGCAGTGCGCTAGGGAGTCAGCCCCAGCATTTT. As protein: CSALGSQPQHF.

V is TRBV19 and J is TRBJ2-3, with D unresolved. V was cut by 1 base and J by 0 bases, with 2 bases left in between. The CDR3 extends over 13 amino acids. Germline CDR1 is LNHDA and CDR2 is SQIVND (reference sequence). The CDR3: CASSIASTDTQYF. CDR3 in DNA: TGTGCCAGTAGTATAGCAAGCACAGATACGCAGTATTTT.